Below, 12 T cell receptor beta chains from the same sample are listed, as sequenced in a study of blood T cell repertoires in COVID-19. The data were produced by immunoSEQ multiplex PCR, yet TCRdb's version contains in-frame clones alone and is incomplete. This table has roughly 250,000 clones, approximately 82% appearing once. Sequencing used peripheral blood. Source of these receptors: a woman older than 75 with acute or convalescent COVID-19.

V gene TRBV5-5 combines with J gene TRBJ1-4, with a possible D match to TRBD1 (6 bases). This CDR3 is 16 amino acids long. Germline V gives CDR1 SGHKS, CDR2 YYEKEE (reference sequence). V gave up 3 bases and J gave up 7 bases, with 19 bases separating them. The CDR3 reads CASSSPLQGGSEKLFF. CDR3 coding DNA: TGTGCCAGCAGCTCGCCGTTACAGGGTGGGAGTGAAAAACTGTTTTTT.

The V gene is TRBV5-1, the J gene TRBJ1-5; the match to TRBD1 covers 8 bases. The CDR3 contains 15 residues. Germline values: CDR1 SGHRS, CDR2 YFSETQ. Trimming cost V 4 bases and J 7 bases; bases outside gene matches: 10. CDR3 DNA: TGCGCCAGCAGCCCCACGGGACAGGCGTTCCAGCCCCAGCATTTT. This translates into CASSPTGQAFQPQHF.

This clone was found once. CDR3 loop: CASSQEASNRANEQFF. In DNA form, the CDR3 reads TGTGCCAGCAGCCAAGAAGCCAGTAACAGGGCCAATGAGCAGTTCTTC. The chain joins TRBV14 to TRBJ2-1; maybe TRBD1 (6 bases). CDR3 length: 16 residues. Trimming pared 0 bases from V and 6 bases from J, leaving 15 bases between. In germline, CDR1 is SGHDN, CDR2 FVKESK.

This rearrangement joins TRBV5-1 to TRBJ1-5, with 7 bases matching TRBD1. Germline assignment: CDR1 SGHRS and CDR2 YFSETQ. This CDR3 has 14 amino acids. Trimming removed 5 bases from V and 9 bases from J; junction bases left unmatched: 11. The CDR3 DNA sequence: TGCGCCAGCAGGGGGACAGCCCAACAGGGGCCCCAGCATTTT. As protein: CASRGTAQQGPQHF.

With respect to this clone: A read error may produce the germline difference seen at one junction end. The chain combines TRBV7-7 with TRBJ2-7; TRBD1 agrees at 10 bases. The CDR3 spans 15 residues. Looked up from germline, CDR1 is SSHAT and CDR2 is FNYEAQ (reference sequence). CDR3 in DNA: TGTGCTAGCAGCTCAGGGACAGGGGATACCTACGAGCAGTACTTC. Translating it yields CASSSGTGDTYEQYF. Full variable domain (missing parts from reference TRBV7-7 and TRBJ2-7): GAGVSQSPRYKVTKRGQDVTLRCDPISSHATLYWYQQALGQGPEFLTYFNYEAQPDKSGLPSDRFSAERPEGSISTLTIQRTEQRDSAMYRCASSSGTGDTYEQYFGPGTRLTVT.

This chain uses TRBV6-2 or TRBV6-3 with TRBJ2-1, with D possibly being TRBD1 (5 bases). Trimming took off 5 bases at V and 9 bases at J, with 8 bases between the two ends. CDR3 length: 11 residues. Germline loops: CDR1 MNHEY, CDR2 SVGEGT. The CDR3: CASSQGGEQFF. CDR3 nucleotides: TGTGCCAGCAGTCAGGGTGGTGAGCAGTTCTTC.

The chain uses TRBV3-1 (or the pseudogene TRBV3-2) and TRBJ2-1; 10 bases match TRBD2. V trimming: 4 bases; J trimming: 2 bases; junction bases outside the gene matches: 2. The CDR3 has 15 residues. CDR1 LGHDT and CDR2 YNNKEL come from the germline V gene (reference sequence). The chain's CDR3 is CASSLGLAAYNEQFF. CDR3 sequence (DNA): TGTGCCAGCAGCCTCGGACTAGCGGCCTACAATGAGCAGTTCTTC.

The rearrangement links TRBV5-1 to TRBJ1-1, with a tentative D call TRBD1 (6 bases). Trimming removed 2 bases from V and 1 base from J, with 12 bases in between. Germline V gene lookup returns CDR1 SGHRS and CDR2 YFSETQ. The CDR3 consists of 15 residues. CDR3 nucleotide sequence: TGCGCCAGCAGCTTAGAACCCAGGGGGAACACTGAAGCTTTCTTT. Protein product: CASSLEPRGNTEAFF.

The chain recombines TRBV5-4 with TRBJ2-7, with 7 nucleotides matching TRBD1. This CDR3 is 13 amino acids long. Germline V gene sequence: CDR1 SGHNT, CDR2 YYREEE (reference sequence). V shed 4 bases, J shed 4 bases, and the junction held 5 bases outside the gene matches. The CDR3 region is CASSEKTGYEQYF. CDR3 nucleotide sequence: TGTGCCAGCAGCGAAAAGACAGGGTACGAGCAGTACTTC.

This clone has a single count. The chain is built from TRBV7-2 and TRBJ2-1; TRBD2 matches at 14 bases. This CDR3 has 19 residues. The ends lost 0 bases at V and 3 bases at J; junction bases unmatched: 7. CDR1 SGHTA and CDR2 FQGNSA come from the germline V gene. CDR3 DNA sequence: TGTGCCAGCAGCTTAGCGGGACTAGCGGGGGTCACTATCTACAATGAGCAGTTCTTC. Translating gives CASSLAGLAGVTIYNEQFF.

The chain uses TRBV9 and TRBJ2-1, with TRBD1 identical over 7 bases. The CDR3 extends over 16 amino acids. Germline V gene sequence: CDR1 SGDLS, CDR2 YYNGEE. V shed 4 bases, J shed 4 bases, and the junction held 11 bases outside the gene matches. CDR3: CASSRPGTEPYNEQFF. CDR3 bases: TGTGCCAGCAGCAGACCCGGGACAGAACCTTACAATGAGCAGTTCTTC.

The chain joins TRBV19 to TRBJ1-2; D not resolved. The CDR3 has 13 amino acids. Germline V CDR1 and CDR2: LNHDA, SQIVND (reference sequence). The V end lost 3 bases, the J end lost 2 bases, and 7 bases lay between the germline ends. Here the CDR3 reads CASSMGQNYGYTF. The DNA of the CDR3 is TGTGCCAGTAGTATGGGCCAGAACTATGGCTACACCTTC.